Given below is one T cell receptor beta chain in context. Its antigen is still unknown. Base qualities are not recorded, but no much larger clone differs from it by a single base. The immunoSEQ Assay was used to sequence TCRbeta CDR3 regions. After extraction, genomic DNA underwent amplification by bias-controlled multiplex PCR, followed by high-throughput sequencing. The source study handled its data this way. To quantify the absolute abundance of every unique TCRbeta CDR3 region, sequences were collapsed and filtered. Usable DNA was measured by amplifying reference genes present in all nucleated cells, and TCRbeta template counts were normalized to that usable DNA to estimate T cell fraction. Repertoire TCRs were annotated as SARS-CoV-2-specific by exact matching of V gene, CDR3 amino acid sequence and J gene to a known reactive TCR set. The reference SARS-CoV-2 TCR set was obtained from MIRA and was filtered for enrichment in COVID-19-positive ImmuneCODE repertoires, whereby public or cross-reactive TCRs were removed. Using the MIRA antigens, annotated TCRs were further analysed by specific ORF or by position within an ORF. Breadth was defined as the number of annotated unique rearrangements divided by the total number of unique productive rearrangements, and depth was defined as the summed frequency of the annotated unique rearrangements. Two-sided Wilcoxon rank-sum tests were used to compare TCR breadth between groups. TCRdb retrieved this table from immuneACCESS and kept in-frame rearrangements only. Not all clones are present; in checked studies, unresolved V genes account for under half, and no reason is known for the remainder. V, J and clone size derive from that table, while D and trimming were established from the DNA sequence. The sample records roughly 390,000 clones, around nine tenths of which are singletons. The ten largest make up 3% to 4.5% of the sample.

The sample belongs to a study of Ad26.COV2.S vaccination and SARS-CoV-2 variants (dated by TCRdb to the early 2020s). Regarding the research as a whole: Donors in the vaccine arm were drawn from COV1001, a phase I-IIa trial of Ad26.COV2.S in healthy adults that was multicentre, randomized, double-blind and placebo-controlled. Dosing of Ad26.COV2.S was intramuscular, at either 5x10^10 or 1x10^11 viral particles, delivered as one shot or as two shots spaced 56 days apart. TCRbeta repertoire sequencing served as the tool for gauging how specific and how broad the SARS-CoV-2-reactive T cell receptors were following Ad26.COV2.S vaccination. The TCR-sequenced set comprised approximately 30 samples: some 19 Ad26.COV2.S vaccine recipients, 5 placebo recipients and 8 SARS-CoV-2 convalescent individuals. Participants in the trial were split at random into five groups of five each, receiving low-dose or high-dose Ad26.COV2.S once or twice, or else placebo on both occasions. Investigators remained blinded to trial group allocation during experiments and outcome assessment. Here is what the overall study found, with its caveats: Compared with placebo recipients, Ad26.COV2.S recipients showed higher spike-specific TCR breadth (P = 0.0014). According to the authors, total T cell responses may have been underestimated by the TCR breadth and depth analyses. Non-spike TCR breadth was comparable between vaccine and placebo recipients, consistent with the vaccine containing only spike. The study was not powered for comparison of responses between vaccine doses or regimens. Substantial breadth of spike-specific CD8+ and CD4+ T cell responses was reported after vaccination.

The meaning of the sample's treatment or condition label: 15 to 20 received Ad26.COV2.S at low or high dose, single or two shots; about 5 received placebo; per-sample allocation not given. For vaccine and placebo recipients, repertoires were sequenced using samples collected on day 63 after the first injection. In Cohort 1b, about 25 adults aged 18-55 years were enrolled at a single site in Boston, USA, between 29 July and 7 August 2020. As a vaccine, Ad26.COV2.S was a replication-incompetent adenovirus type 26 vector that expressed a prefusion-stabilized SARS-CoV-2 spike protein derived from the original Wuhan strain. The CDR3 sequence holds 17 residues, the cysteine and phenylalanine included. Solely the CDR3 DNA is kept, with 51 bases framed from the first base. At the junction V is shortened by 4 bases and J by 0 bases; bases outside the gene matches: 7. Looking up the germline V gene (reference sequence) yields CDR1 LGHDT and CDR2 YNNKEL.

Source: peripheral blood, taken in a trial of Ad26.COV2.S vaccine versus placebo. The chain is made from TRBV3-1 (or the pseudogene TRBV3-2) and TRBJ1-3, and 9 junction bases match TRBD1. This TCR derives from a person aged 18-65 years who received the Ad26.COV2.S COVID-19 vaccine or a placebo. Here the CDR3 is given as CASSPEDRGYSGNTIYF. The sequenced DNA is TGTGCCAGCAGCCCAGAGGACAGGGGCTACTCTGGAAACACCATATATTTT.